These T cell receptor beta chains were read from a single sample in a study of vaccination and CD4 T cells after COVID-19. Which antigens these TCRs recognize remains unknown. MiXCR was run by TCRdb on the PCR reads, yielding one entry per CDR3 protein. Altogether around 12,000 distinct CDR3 sequences are present, 45% being singletons, with the ten largest covering about 22%. The material sequenced was cultured CD4+ T cells from blood, taken after SARS-CoV-2 vaccination. Every receptor here comes from a human donor with COVID-19. The CDR3 runs from the conserved cysteine through the conserved F or W. The D gene is left open where the match is weak. Clone size appears in some rows only: once, few, many, or a class for an expanded clone.

abundance	v_gene	d_gene	j_gene	len	CDR3nt	CDR3aa
NA	TRBV10-1	NA	TRBJ2-7	13	TGCGCCAGCGGATTGAACGGGTTGTGCGAGCAGTACTTC	CASGLNGLCEQYF
NA	TRBV7-8	NA	TRBJ1-2	16	TGTGCCAGCAGCTTGATAGAGGACAGCGCACGTTATGGCTACACCTTC	CASSLIEDSARYGYTF
NA	TRBV19	NA	TRBJ2-4	16	TGTGCCAGTAGTATAGGAGGGACACTAGCCAAAAACATTCAGTACTTC	CASSIGGTLAKNIQYF
NA	TRBV6-4	NA	TRBJ2-3	15	TGTGCCAGCAAGTCCGGGGCAGGTAGCACAGATACGCAGTATTTT	CASKSGAGSTDTQYF
NA	TRBV28	NA	TRBJ1-6	12	TGTGCCAGCCGGGAGAGGACTTCACCCCTCCACTTT	CASRERTSPLHF
NA	TRBV6-5	NA	TRBJ1-2	13	TGTGCCAGCAGTTACGTGGGGGACTATGGCTACACCTTC	CASSYVGDYGYTF
NA	TRBV25-1	NA	TRBJ1-2	15	TGTGCCAGCAGTGACGACAGGTCCAACCTTTATGGCTACACCTTC	CASSDDRSNLYGYTF
NA	TRBV7-8	TRBD1	TRBJ2-6	17	TGTGCCAGCAGCTCCGGGACAGGGGCCTCTGGGGCCAACGTCCTGACTTTC	CASSSGTGASGANVLTF
NA	TRBV10-3	TRBD2	TRBJ2-7	15	TGTGCCATCAGAGGAACCGGGACTAGCTTCTACGAGCAGTACTTC	CAIRGTGTSFYEQYF
NA	TRBV6-5	NA	TRBJ1-6	13	TGTGCCAGCAGTTACTCCAAGGGTTCACCCCTCCACTTT	CASSYSKGSPLHF
few	TRBV5-1	NA	TRBJ1-2	15	TGCGCCAGCAGCTTGGGGGCAGGCAAGGGAGATGGCTACACCTTC	CASSLGAGKGDGYTF
NA	TRBV7-8	NA	TRBJ1-2	15	TGTGCCAGCAGCCAAGCCGGGGGAGACAACTATGGCTACACCTTC	CASSQAGGDNYGYTF
NA	TRBV7-2	NA	TRBJ1-1	15	TGTGCCAGCAGCTTAGCGAGCAGGCAGGGCGCTGAAGCTTTCTTT	CASSLASRQGAEAFF
NA	TRBV20-1	TRBD1	TRBJ2-1	16	TGCAGTGCTAGAGACCCGGGACAGGGACCCTACAATGAGCAGTTCTTC	CSARDPGQGPYNEQFF
few	TRBV10-3	TRBD1	TRBJ1-1	14	TGTGCCATAACTATAGGGACAGCTAACACTGAAGCTTTCTTT	CAITIGTANTEAFF
NA	TRBV7-6	TRBD1	TRBJ2-3	19	TGTGCCAGCATCCGGGACATACCGGGACAGGGGTCCTTCGGGGATACGCAGTATTTT	CASIRDIPGQGSFGDTQYF
NA	TRBV28	NA	TRBJ2-3	17	TGTGCCAGCAGTTTATCGACAGGTACCTGGGGCACAGATACGCAGTATTTT	CASSLSTGTWGTDTQYF
medium-sized	TRBV30	TRBD1	TRBJ1-2	15	TGTGCCTGGAGTTTCCGGACAGGGGGAAACTATGGCTACACCTTC	CAWSFRTGGNYGYTF
NA	TRBV30	TRBD1	TRBJ1-5	14	TGTGCCTGGGGACCGGGACAGAGGGGGTCTATCTTACATTTT	CAWGPGQRGSILHF
NA	TRBV5-6	NA	TRBJ2-4	15	TGTGCCAGCAGCCAGGAAGGGGGGGCTGAGGACATTCAGTACTTC	CASSQEGGAEDIQYF
NA	TRBV20-1	TRBD1	TRBJ2-4	11	TGCAGTGCTAGGGCCCCGGGACAGCAGTACTTC	CSARAPGQQYF
NA	TRBV24-1	TRBD1	TRBJ1-5	16	TGTGCCACCAGTGATGTCAGACAGGGGGACAATCAGCCCCAGCATTTT	CATSDVRQGDNQPQHF
NA	TRBV7-7	TRBD1	TRBJ2-5	15	TGTGCTAGCAGCAAGGACAGGGGTTCTCAAGAGACCCAGTACTTC	CASSKDRGSQETQYF